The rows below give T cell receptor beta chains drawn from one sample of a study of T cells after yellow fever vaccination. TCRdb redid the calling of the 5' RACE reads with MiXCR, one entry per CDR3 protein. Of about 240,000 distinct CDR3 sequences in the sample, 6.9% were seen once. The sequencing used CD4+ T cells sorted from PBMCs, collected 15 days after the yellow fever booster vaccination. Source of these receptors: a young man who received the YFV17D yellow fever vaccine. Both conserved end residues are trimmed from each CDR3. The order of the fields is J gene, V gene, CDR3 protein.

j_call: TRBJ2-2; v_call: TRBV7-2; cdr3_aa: ASSPVLGTGELF
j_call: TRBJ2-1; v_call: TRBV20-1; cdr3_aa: SARDSHEQF
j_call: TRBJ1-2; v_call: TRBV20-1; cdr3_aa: SARAARQGAHYGYT
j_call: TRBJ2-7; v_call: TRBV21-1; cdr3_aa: ASSKARAGDREQY
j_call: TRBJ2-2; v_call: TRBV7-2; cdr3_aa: ASSLDGTSGELF
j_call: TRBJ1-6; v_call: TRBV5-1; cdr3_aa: ASSFDWDRDSPLH
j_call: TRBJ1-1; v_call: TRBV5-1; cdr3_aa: ASSLRQGAGNTEAF
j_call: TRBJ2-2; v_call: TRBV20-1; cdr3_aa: SAMRSSSGELF
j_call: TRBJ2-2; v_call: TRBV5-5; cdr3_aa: AISYVGTANTGELF
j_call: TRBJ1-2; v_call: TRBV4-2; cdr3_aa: ASSQDPAGVSAGYT
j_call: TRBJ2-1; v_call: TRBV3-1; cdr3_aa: ASSPSHNEQF
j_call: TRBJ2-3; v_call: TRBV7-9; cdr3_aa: ASSLDGQVTDTQY
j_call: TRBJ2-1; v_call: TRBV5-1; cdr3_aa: ASSLVAGGPSLGQF
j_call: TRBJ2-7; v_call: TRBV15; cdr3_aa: ATSRGRSSYEQY
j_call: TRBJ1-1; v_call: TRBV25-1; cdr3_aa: ASSQIGMTEAF
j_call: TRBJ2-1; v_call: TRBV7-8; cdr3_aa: ASSQRVGRSYNEQF
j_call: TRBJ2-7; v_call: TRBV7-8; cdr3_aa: ASRGVGGVIGEQY
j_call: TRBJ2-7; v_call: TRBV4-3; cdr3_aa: ASSQTYMGLGSYEQY
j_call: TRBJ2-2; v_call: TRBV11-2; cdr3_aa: ASSRGGGSISNTGELF
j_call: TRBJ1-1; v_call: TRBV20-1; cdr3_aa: SASGAMNTEAF
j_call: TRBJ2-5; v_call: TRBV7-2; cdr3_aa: ASSLGRSETQY
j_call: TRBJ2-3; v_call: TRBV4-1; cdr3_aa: ASSRTERYTDTQY
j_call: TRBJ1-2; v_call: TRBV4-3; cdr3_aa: ASSQDRAIFT
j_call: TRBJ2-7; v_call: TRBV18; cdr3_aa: ASSLMEEAYEQY
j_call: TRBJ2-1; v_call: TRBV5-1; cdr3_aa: ASSLITSGYDEQF
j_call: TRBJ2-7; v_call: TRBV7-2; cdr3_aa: ASSSGLASSYEQY
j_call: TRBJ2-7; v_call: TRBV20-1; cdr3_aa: SATPGLGTYEQY
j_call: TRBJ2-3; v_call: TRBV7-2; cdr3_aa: ASSQRQTTDTQY
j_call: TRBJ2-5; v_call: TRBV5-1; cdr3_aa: ASSLEGGSVETQY
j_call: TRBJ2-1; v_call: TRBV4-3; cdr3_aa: ASSQGRNNEQF
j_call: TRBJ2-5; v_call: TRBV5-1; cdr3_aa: ASSDPGQETQY
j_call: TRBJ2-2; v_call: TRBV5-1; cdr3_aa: ASSFLWTSRGLKQGLTGELF
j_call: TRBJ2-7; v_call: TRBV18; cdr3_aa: ASSLGTPYEQY
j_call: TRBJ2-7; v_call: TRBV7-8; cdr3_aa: ASSLVTEKQY
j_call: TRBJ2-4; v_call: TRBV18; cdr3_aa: ASSPGLAGIQY
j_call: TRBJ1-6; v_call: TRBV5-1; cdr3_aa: ASSLFGESLH
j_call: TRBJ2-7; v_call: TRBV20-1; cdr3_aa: SASTSGNYEQY
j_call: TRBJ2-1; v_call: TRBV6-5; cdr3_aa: ASSYRVSRGKGEQF
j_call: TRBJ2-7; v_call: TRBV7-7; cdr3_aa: ASSSGDRAEQY
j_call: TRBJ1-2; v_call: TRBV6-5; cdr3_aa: ASCYSDRGVANYGYT
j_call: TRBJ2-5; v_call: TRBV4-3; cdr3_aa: ASSQGWTSGSETQY